The 21 T cell receptor beta chains given below trace back to one sample, sequenced in a study of OX40 agonist ivuxolimab in advanced cancers. This table comes from immunoSEQ multiplex PCR, and its TCRdb copy is limited to in-frame clones, with some not included. In the table there are nearly 60,000 clones, around four fifths of which are singletons. Here the sequenced sample was CD4+ or CD8+ T cells sorted from blood, taken in a trial of the OX40 agonist ivuxolimab. The receptors originated from an adult with an advanced solid tumor such as melanoma, head and neck, liver or kidney cancer.

J is TRBJ2-5 and V is TRBV6-1; D possibly corresponds to TRBD2 (6 bases). Per germline, CDR1 MNHNS and CDR2 SASEGT. The CDR3 length is 15 residues. With 0 bases removed from V and 3 bases from J, the gap between germline ends came to 11 bases. This CDR3 reads CASSEAEAGKETQYF. CDR3 bases: TGTGCCAGCAGTGAAGCCGAGGCGGGGAAAGAGACCCAGTACTTC.

The chain employs TRBV15 and TRBJ2-2; no clear D gene. The CDR3 extends over 14 amino acids. Looked up from germline, CDR1 is LNHNV and CDR2 is YYDKDF (reference sequence). Trimming stripped 9 bases from V and 5 bases from J, with 16 bases between. CDR3 coding DNA: TGTGCCACAGGTCGGGTGGCGAGTACCGGGGAGCTGTTTTTT. Translated: CATGRVASTGELFF.

The gene calls are TRBV2 and TRBJ1-1; D may be TRBD1 (5 bases). Germline CDR1 is SNHLY and CDR2 is FYNNEI. Trimming shortened V by 9 bases and J by 4 bases, and 18 bases separated the two germline ends. This CDR3 has 14 amino acids. Here the CDR3 DNA reads TGTGCCAGTAATCTAAGGGGCGCCTCCACTGAAGCTTTCTTT. It encodes CASNLRGASTEAFF.

The CDR3 loop reads CASSPKGPSGNTIYF. The CDR3 region has the DNA TGTGCCAGTAGCCCGAAAGGGCCCTCTGGAAACACCATATATTTT. The gene calls are TRBV19 and TRBJ1-3; unclear D gene. With 6 bases removed from V and 0 bases from J, the gap between germline ends came to 12 bases. This CDR3 contains 15 residues. Germline V lookup: CDR1 LNHDA, CDR2 SQIVND (reference sequence).

The chain is built from TRBV7-2 and TRBJ2-2; D is ambiguous. V was cut by 4 bases and J by 4 bases, with 7 bases left in between. This CDR3 is built from 13 residues. The V gene's germline CDR1 is SGHTA and CDR2 FQGNSA. The CDR3 region is CASSSDFTGELFF. CDR3 nucleotides: TGTGCCAGCAGCTCCGACTTCACCGGGGAGCTGTTTTTT.

The gene calls are TRBV5-1 and TRBJ2-1, with D unclear. CDR3 size: 13 residues. The germline CDR1 and CDR2 sequences are SGHRS and YFSETQ. The ends were cut back, 0 bases at V and 8 bases at J, with 9 bases in the middle. Here the CDR3 DNA reads TGCGCCAGCAGCTTGGTAGCCCGTGATGAGCAGTTCTTC. Its protein is CASSLVARDEQFF.

The chain links TRBV13 to TRBJ1-1; D is unclear. V was shortened by 8 bases and J by 0 bases, with 10 bases between the two germline ends. The CDR3 is 13 amino acids. Germline CDR1 is PRHDT and CDR2 is FYEKMQ (reference sequence). The CDR3 coding sequence is TGTGCCAGCGGCAAGAGTGTGAACACTGAAGCTTTCTTT. Translation gives CASGKSVNTEAFF.

The rearrangement joins TRBV12-2 to TRBJ2-7. TRBV12-2 is designated a pseudogene. This CDR3 comprises 12 residues. CDR3 in DNA: TGTGCAAGTCGCTTAGTGGGGATCGAGCAGTACTTC. Encoded protein: CASRLVGIEQYF.

The J gene is TRBJ1-5, the V gene TRBV7-9; D possibly corresponds to TRBD1 (5 bases). In germline, CDR1 is SEHNR, CDR2 FQNEAQ (reference sequence). Trimming removed 8 bases at V and 5 bases at J, with 19 bases between. The CDR3 extends over 15 amino acids. CDR3 nucleotides: TGTGCCAGCTCCCCTCTGGGCAGGGCCCATCAGCCCCAGCATTTT. Its translation is CASSPLGRAHQPQHF. Filled out from reference TRBV7-9 and TRBJ1-5, the complete variable domain reads DTGVSQNPRHKITKRGQNVTFRCDPISEHNRLYWYRQTLGQGPEFLTYFQNEAQLEKSRLLSDRFSAERPKGSFSTLEIQRTEQGDSAMYLCASSPLGRAHQPQHFGDGTRLSIL.

This clone is categorized as medium-sized. This chain connects TRBV7-8 to TRBJ1-1; a weak D match, TRBD1 (6 bases). Trimming stripped 1 base from V and 4 bases from J, with 13 bases between. Per germline, CDR1 SGHVS and CDR2 FQNEAQ. The CDR3 runs to 15 residues. The DNA of the CDR3 is TGTGCCAGCAGCTTAGATCAGGGGCAGGGCACTGAAGCTTTCTTT. Amino acid sequence: CASSLDQGQGTEAFF. Using reference TRBV7-8 and TRBJ1-1 for the parts outside the CDR3, the full variable domain is GAGVSQSPRYKVAKRGQDVALRCDPISGHVSLFWYQQALGQGPEFLTYFQNEAQLDKSGLPSDRFFAERPEGSVSTLKIQRTQQEDSAVYLCASSLDQGQGTEAFFGQGTRLTVV.

V is TRBV7-8 and J is TRBJ2-7; 8 nucleotides agree with TRBD2. The CDR3 runs 17 residues. The J segment lost 6 bases and the V segment lost 1 base, leaving 14 bases of the junction unmatched. Germline CDR1 reads SGHVS; CDR2 reads FQNEAQ. CDR3 coding DNA: TGTGCCAGCAGCTTAGGGGCCTTTACCGGGACTAGATCCGAGCAGTACTTC. Residues: CASSLGAFTGTRSEQYF.

This clone was recorded a few times. The chain links TRBV28 to TRBJ2-5, with 8 bases that match TRBD2. Germline values: CDR1 MDHEN, CDR2 SYDVKM. The CDR3 totals 16 residues. The trim removed 4 bases at V and 3 bases at J, leaving 10 bases unmatched. For the CDR3, the DNA is TGTGCCAGCAGTTCGCTCCCCGGGACTAGGAAAGAGACCCAGTACTTC. It specifies CASSSLPGTRKETQYF.

This clone has just a few counts. The CDR3 region has the DNA TGTGCCAGCGGCAGGGCCGTCCAAGAGACCCAGTACTTC. Protein product: CASGRAVQETQYF. The chain recombines TRBV19 with TRBJ2-5; possibly TRBD1 for D (5 bases). This CDR3 is 13 amino acids long. Germline V gene lookup returns CDR1 LNHDA and CDR2 SQIVND (reference sequence). V was pared by 9 bases and J by 1 base, with 12 bases between.

The gene calls are TRBV6-5 and TRBJ1-2; 7 bases line up with TRBD1. V gave up 6 bases and J gave up 2 bases; unmatched junction bases: 3. Germline V gives CDR1 MNHEY, CDR2 SVGAGI. The CDR3 is made up of 13 amino acids. CDR3 sequence (DNA): TGTGCCAGCAGGTTACAGGGGAACTATGGCTACACCTTC. Translation: CASRLQGNYGYTF.

The chain carries TRBV18 and TRBJ1-1; 7 bases align to TRBD1. This CDR3 is built from 11 residues. Trimming took 6 bases from V and 10 from J; bases not matched to a gene: 5. Germline assignment: CDR1 KGHSH and CDR2 LQKENI. In nucleotides, the CDR3 is TGTGCCAGCTCGGCCGACAGGGTAGCTTTCTTT. This translates into CASSADRVAFF.

The gene calls are TRBV6-1 and TRBJ2-1, with TRBD1 identical over 10 bases. CDR3 length: 14 residues. V shed 6 bases, J shed 7 bases, and the junction held 6 bases outside the gene matches. The germline V gene has CDR1 MNHNS and CDR2 SASEGT. The DNA for the CDR3 is TGTGCCAGCAGATGGGACAGGGGCGAAAATGAGCAGTTCTTC. Translating it yields CASRWDRGENEQFF.

The CDR3 spells CASSSGTSYEQYF. The DNA of the CDR3 is TGTGCCAGCAGTTCCGGGACATCCTACGAGCAGTACTTC. The genes are TRBV27 and TRBJ2-7; D may be TRBD1 (6 bases). Per germline, CDR1 MNHEY and CDR2 SMNVEV (reference sequence). The CDR3 length is 13 residues. The V end was cut by 4 bases, the J end by 1 base, with 8 bases between.

The gene calls are TRBV11-3 and TRBJ1-1, with D perhaps TRBD1 (5 bases). CDR1 is SGHNT and CDR2 is YENEEA in the germline V gene. This CDR3 spans 11 amino acids. The germline V and J ends were trimmed by 8 bases and 1 base, with 5 bases remaining between them. The CDR3 loop is CASGANTEAFF. The CDR3 nucleotides are TGTGCCAGCGGGGCGAACACTGAAGCTTTCTTT.

The rearrangement uses TRBV28 and TRBJ2-1, with 8 bases matching TRBD2. Germline CDR1 reads MDHEN; CDR2 reads SYDVKM. J was trimmed by 9 bases and V by 7 bases; bases with no gene match: 11. The CDR3 consists of 14 residues. The CDR3, as DNA: TGTGCCAGCAAAACTTTAGGGACTAGGGGTGAGCAGTTCTTC. This codes for CASKTLGTRGEQFF.

This clone was recorded only once. Here the CDR3 reads CASSESGGYADTQYF. The DNA of the CDR3 is TGTGCCAGCAGTGAATCAGGCGGGTATGCAGATACGCAGTATTTT. V usage is TRBV25-1 and J usage is TRBJ2-3; a weak D match, TRBD2 (5 bases). Per the germline V gene, CDR1 is MGHDK and CDR2 is SYGVNS. Trimming shortened V by 1 base and J by 4 bases, and 12 bases separated the two germline ends. This CDR3 comprises 15 residues. The full variable domain, its missing parts supplied by reference TRBV25-1 and TRBJ2-3, is EADIYQTPRYLVIGTGKKITLECSQTMGHDKMYWYQQDPGMELHLIHYSYGVNSTEKGDLSSESTVSRIRTEHFPLTLESARPSHTSQYLCASSESGGYADTQYFGPGTRLTVL.

The rearrangement uses TRBV6-1 and TRBJ1-3, with 8 bases matching TRBD1. This CDR3 spans 16 amino acids. The J segment lost 8 bases and the V segment lost 0 bases, leaving 9 bases of the junction unmatched. Per germline, CDR1 MNHNS and CDR2 SASEGT. The CDR3 DNA sequence: TGTGCCAGCAGTGAAGCGCCCCCAGGGGGCCCTTACACCATATATTTT. Its translation is CASSEAPPGGPYTIYF.